This TCR beta chain comes out of a study of cytomegalovirus exposure and HLA in healthy donors. General study findings and limits: It was likely that a cluster of highly shared sequence variants was a sequencing artifact. Later on, a genetic analysis was performed. It linked a missense variant in DCLRE1C with V- and J-gene trimming of TCR beta. Reports indicate that TCR beta sequences accurately predicted the HLA-A and HLA-B alleles of most subjects. Most TCR sequences were seen very rarely across donors, but some public TCRs occurred in many.

For this clone: Its target is not known.

Primers for the PCR totalled 60 Vbeta and 13 Jbeta. The protocol was immunoSEQ multiplex PCR, while the TCRdb copy is restricted to in-frame clones and leaves out a portion. In the table there are approximately 160,000 clones, roughly four fifths of which are singletons. Germline assignment: CDR1 SGHRS and CDR2 YFSETQ. V gave up 0 bases and J gave up 1 base, with 10 bases separating them. This CDR3 is built from 15 residues. The TCR originated in a man aged 40-49 years in good health and CMV-seronegative. The sample was PBMCs. The chain carries TRBV5-1 and TRBJ1-2; no clear D gene. CDR3 loop: CASSLVAAGNYGYTF. The DNA for the CDR3 is TGCGCCAGCAGCTTGGTCGCGGCGGGTAACTATGGCTACACCTTC.